The 8 T cell receptor beta chains listed next were all sequenced from one sample in a study of breast tumors, draining lymph nodes, adjacent tissues. Samples came from axillary lymph nodes draining the breast cancer. TCRdb reprocessed the multiplex PCR reads via MiXCR and lists one record per CDR3 protein. Of 190,000 or so distinct CDR3 sequences detected, around 29% appear once; the ten largest clones hold around 4.5%. Specimen: axillary lymph node tissue. The receptors shown here come from a female donor with breast cancer. Some clones in this sample may be carry-over from other donors' samples.

This clonotype was observed at least ten times. The chain links TRBV3-1 to TRBJ1-4; D unresolved. This CDR3 has 12 residues. Germline assignment: CDR1 LGHDT and CDR2 YNNKEL (reference sequence). The ends were cut back, 2 bases at V and 5 bases at J, with 3 bases in the middle. CDR3 coding DNA: TGTGCCAGCAGCCAAAACAATGAAAAACTGTTTTTT. Translation gives CASSQNNEKLFF.

This clonotype was seen more than once but under ten times. This chain links TRBV28 with TRBJ2-3; D is perhaps TRBD1 or TRBD2 (6 bases each). Deletions cut 8 bases from V and 0 bases from J, with 18 bases between. CDR1 is MDHEN and CDR2 is SYDVKM in the germline V gene. This CDR3 is built from 16 residues. CDR3 sequence: CASGGWWDISTDTQYF. The CDR3 bases are TGTGCCAGCGGGGGGTGGTGGGACATAAGCACAGATACGCAGTATTTT.

This clonotype was found many times. The chain couples TRBV5-6 to TRBJ2-6; the D gene is possibly TRBD2 (5 bases). Germline assignment: CDR1 SGHDT and CDR2 YYEEEE. This CDR3 contains 15 residues. Trimming cost V 4 bases and J 0 bases, with 8 bases left between them. The CDR3 loop reads CASSVRGSGANVLTF. In DNA form, the CDR3 reads TGTGCCAGCAGCGTCCGGGGCTCTGGGGCCAACGTCCTGACTTTC.

This chain connects TRBV18 to TRBJ2-1; 8 bases line up with TRBD2. Germline CDR1 KGHSH, CDR2 LQKENI. The CDR3 contains 19 residues. After removal of 1 base from V and 0 bases from J, the junction contained 11 bases not matched to a gene. The CDR3 DNA is TGTGCCAGCTCACCACGTTCTAGCGGGTTCTTGGTCTCCTACAATGAGCAGTTCTTC. This sequence encodes CASSPRSSGFLVSYNEQFF. Together with reference TRBV18 and TRBJ2-1, the CDR3 gives the full variable domain: NAGVMQNPRHLVRRRGQEARLRCSPMKGHSHVYWYRQLPEEGLKFMVYLQKENIIDESGMPKERFSAEFPKEGPSILRIQQVVRGDSAAYFCASSPRSSGFLVSYNEQFFGPGTRLTVL.

This clonotype turned up a few times. This could be a read error, since a much larger clone is one nucleotide away. The chain employs TRBV20-1 and TRBJ2-1; 8 nucleotides align to TRBD1. Trimming removed 5 bases from V and 9 bases from J; junction bases left unmatched: 12. This CDR3 is 14 amino acids long. CDR1 is DFQATT, CDR2 SNEGSKA, per germline (reference sequence). Written as DNA, the CDR3 is TGCAGTGCTCGTTTGACAGGGGCTGGCACTGAGCAGTTCTTC. This translates into CSARLTGAGTEQFF.

Of note for this clonotype: With a much larger clone just one base away, this may be a read error. This chain connects TRBV6-5 to TRBJ1-5, with D possibly matching TRBD1 (6 bases). CDR3 length: 13 residues. Germline assignment: CDR1 MNHEY and CDR2 SVGAGI. The DNA for the CDR3 is TGTGCCATCAGTTCCCGACAGGCTCAGCCCCAGCATTTT. Protein: CAISSRQAQPQHF.

This clonotype was seen at least ten times. CDR3 region: CATSGQTGYQPQHF. DNA of the CDR3: TGTGCCACCAGCGGCCAGACAGGTTATCAGCCCCAGCATTTT. V gene TRBV15 combines with J gene TRBJ1-5; a weak D match, TRBD1 (6 bases). Trimming pared 5 bases from V and 5 bases from J, leaving 13 bases between. The CDR3 contains 14 residues. Germline V gene lookup returns CDR1 LNHNV and CDR2 YYDKDF (reference sequence).

The V and J genes are TRBV28 and TRBJ2-5; 10 nucleotides align to TRBD1. Germline assignment: CDR1 MDHEN and CDR2 SYDVKM. This CDR3 contains 16 residues. The V and J ends lost 8 bases and 5 bases, in that order; junction bases with no gene match: 14. The CDR3: CASVSSGQGFRETQYF. DNA for the CDR3: TGTGCCAGCGTCTCGTCGGGACAGGGGTTTCGGGAGACCCAGTACTTC.